This T cell receptor beta chain was retrieved from a study of blood T cells in healthy people across ages. Study-wide results and caveats: Whereas aged donors had fewer naive CD4+ cells, long-lived donors had more of them and higher diversity.

Primed by a sample-barcoded 5' primer and a J-beta primer mix, a second PCR proceeded for about 6 to 12 cycles. CDR3-containing paired-end reads numbered at least 2.5 million in each sample. TCRdb passed the 5' RACE reads through MiXCR, listing each CDR3 protein once. The sample lists 550,000 to 800,000 distinct CDR3 sequences, 32% seen once, with 15% in the top ten. In germline, CDR1 is MGHRA, CDR2 YSYEKL. CDR3 length equals 14 residues. Those donating, healthy Caucasian individuals from Russia, were aged roughly 6 to 100. In this sample, this clonotype turned up once. Its antigen is as yet unknown. Mismatch with germline at one junction end may stem from a read error.

The V gene is TRBV4-1, the J gene TRBJ2-1, with D perhaps matching TRBD2 (7 bases). The material sequenced was blood. The sequence was collected from a woman of 80 years or more in good health. This CDR3 reads CASSQVAGAETQFF. The CDR3 DNA sequence: TGTGCCAGCAGCCAAGTGGCGGGGGCAGAGACCCAGTTCTTC.